This T cell receptor beta chain was profiled in a study of blood T cell repertoires in COVID-19. Study-wide context: Samples of COVID-19 (acute and convalescent) were obtained from the United States, Italy and Spain.

As handled by the study authors: Cell counts per sample came from amplifying reference gene primers. Sequencing was performed with immunoSEQ multiplex PCR; in TCRdb, only in-frame clones are kept and a portion is missing. V and J calls and clone size come straight from that table; D and trimming were deduced from the DNA. In the table there are almost 35,000 clones, approximately 90% of which are singletons. Germline V lookup: CDR1 MNHEY, CDR2 SMNVEV (reference sequence). The CDR3 totals 14 residues. V shed 7 bases and J shed 6 bases, with 18 bases lying between them. This chain links TRBV27 with TRBJ1-1, with D maybe TRBD1 (5 bases). The sequencing input was peripheral blood. This sequence originates from a man in his sixties with active or convalescent COVID-19. CDR3 nucleotides: TGTGCCAGCAATCAACTCCAGGGTTTCGCTGAAGCTTTCTTT. It translates to CASNQLQGFAEAFF.